This is a list of T cell receptor beta chains from one sample in a study of response to subunit inactivated influenza vaccine. MiXCR was run by TCRdb on the RT-PCR reads, yielding one entry per CDR3 protein. This table has about 610,000 distinct CDR3 sequences, 14% appearing once. Sequencing used PBMCs from blood, obtained 11 to 12 days after vaccination. These receptors were collected from a man in his forties or fifties who received an inactivated influenza vaccine. The CDR3 runs from the conserved cysteine through the conserved F or W. A D gene is named only where the DNA matches it firmly. For some rows the clone size is stated as once, few or many, or as a class when expanded; others skip it.

J	D	V	size	DNA	CDR3
TRBJ2-3	TRBD2	TRBV7-2	-	TGTGCCAGCTGTCCGCCTGGACTAGTCCTCACAGATACGCAGTATTTT	CASCPPGLVLTDTQYF
TRBJ2-1	-	TRBV4-3	-	TGCGCCAGCAGCCAAGATTACGGCGGAAGCTCCTACAATGAGCAGTTCTTC	CASSQDYGGSSYNEQFF
TRBJ2-7	TRBD2	TRBV4-3	-	TGCGCCAGCAGCCAGAGACTAGCGGGGGCCTACGAGCAGTACTTC	CASSQRLAGAYEQYF
TRBJ2-1	TRBD2	TRBV7-2	-	TGTGCCAGCAGTTTGGGGACTAGCGGGGGGAATGAGCAGTTCTTC	CASSLGTSGGNEQFF
TRBJ1-1	-	TRBV12-3/TRBV12-4	-	TGTGCCAGCACCGTACAGGGAGGGACTGAAGCTTTCTTT	CASTVQGGTEAFF
TRBJ2-2	TRBD2	TRBV7-6	-	TGTGCCAGCAGCTTAAGCGGGAGTCGGGGCACCGGGGAGCTGGTTTTT	CASSLSGSRGTGELVF
TRBJ1-2	-	TRBV12-3/TRBV12-4	many	TGTGCCAGCAGTTTAGTCAGCTATGGCTACACCTTC	CASSLVSYGYTF
TRBJ2-5	-	TRBV20-1	once	TGCAGTGCTACGATAGTTAGCGGCCCCAGAAGAGAGACCCAGTACTTC	CSATIVSGPRRETQYF
TRBJ2-7	-	TRBV4-3	few	TGCGCCAGCAGCCGTGAATTAACAGGGTTCAGCGAGCAGTACTTC	CASSRELTGFSEQYF
TRBJ2-3	-	TRBV18	-	TGTGCCAGCTCGGGGGGATCTGACACAGATACGCAGTATTTT	CASSGGSDTDTQYF
TRBJ2-1	TRBD2	TRBV7-9	-	TGTGCCAGCAGCAAGAAGCGGCGGGAGGTAAATGAGCAGTTCTTC	CASSKKRREVNEQFF
TRBJ2-1	TRBD2	TRBV6-2/TRBV6-3	-	TGTGCCAGCAGTTACCCCCGGGACTACCGAGAAGAATTCGATGAGCAGTTCTTC	CASSYPRDYREEFDEQFF
TRBJ1-6	TRBD1	TRBV7-9	few	TGTGCCAGCAGCTACGGACAGGGTGGGAATTCACCCCTCCACTTT	CASSYGQGGNSPLHF
TRBJ1-5	TRBD1	TRBV20-1	few	TGCAGTGCCACGAGGGGGACAGATAGCAATCAGCCCCAGCATTTT	CSATRGTDSNQPQHF
TRBJ2-1	TRBD2	TRBV5-1	few	TGCGCCAGCAGACTTAGCGGGAGCAGCAATGAGCAGTTCTTC	CASRLSGSSNEQFF
TRBJ2-5	-	TRBV7-9	few	TGTGCCAGCAGCTTAGTTGGGAAGCCTACGGAGACCCAGTACTTC	CASSLVGKPTETQYF
TRBJ2-7	TRBD2	TRBV6-1	-	TGTGCCAGCAGCCTGGGACTAGCGGTTCTCCTCTACGAGCAGTACTTC	CASSLGLAVLLYEQYF
TRBJ1-4	TRBD1	TRBV7-2	few	TGTGCCAGCAGCTTCCTGGGACAGCCGGCAACTAATGAAAAACTGTTTTTT	CASSFLGQPATNEKLFF
TRBJ2-3	-	TRBV12-3/TRBV12-4	few	TGTGCCAGCAGGCCGACAGGCGCCCCGACGCAGTATTTT	CASRPTGAPTQYF
TRBJ1-4	TRBD1	TRBV29-1	few	TGCAGCGTTGAAGATCTTAGGACAGGGGGCGAAAAACTGTTTTTT	CSVEDLRTGGEKLFF
TRBJ2-4	-	TRBV7-9	many	TGTGCCAGCAGCCGCTCGAGGCAGGCTGGAGCCAAAAACATTCAGTACTTC	CASSRSRQAGAKNIQYF
TRBJ2-7	-	TRBV11-1	-	TGTGCCAGCAGCCGTAGAAGTGAGGACGAGCAGTACTTC	CASSRRSEDEQYF
TRBJ1-1	-	TRBV20-1	-	TGCAGTGCTCCCGAGGACAGTCTCACTGAAGCTTTCTTT	CSAPEDSLTEAFF
TRBJ1-2	-	TRBV29-1	-	TGCAGCGTTGAAGAGCTGGGGGCCGGTGGCTACACCTTC	CSVEELGAGGYTF
TRBJ1-2	TRBD1	TRBV5-5	few	TGTGCCAGCAGCTTGGCCGACAGGGTAATTGGCTACACCTTC	CASSLADRVIGYTF
TRBJ2-3	TRBD2	TRBV15	-	TGTGCCACCAGCAGACCTAGCGGATACACAGATACGCAGTATTTT	CATSRPSGYTDTQYF
TRBJ1-1	-	TRBV28	few	TGTGCCAGCAGCCACAGGAAGCGTCGTGCTTTCTTT	CASSHRKRRAFF
TRBJ1-2	-	TRBV24-1	-	TGTGCCACCAGTGATTTCTCGCAGGCTGGAGGCTACACCTTC	CATSDFSQAGGYTF
TRBJ2-3	TRBD2	TRBV29-1	few	TGCAGCGTCGCACTAGCGTACCACACAGATACGCAGTATTTT	CSVALAYHTDTQYF
TRBJ2-3	TRBD2	TRBV12-3/TRBV12-4	many	TGTGCCAGCGGTCCAGCGGGGCTCTACACAGATACGCAGTATTTT	CASGPAGLYTDTQYF
TRBJ2-1	TRBD2	TRBV11-1	once	TGTGCCAGCAGCCGAGGACTAGCGGGAGGTGTGGTGGATCGACTCAGTGAGCAGTTCTTC	CASSRGLAGGVVDRLSEQFF
TRBJ2-7	TRBD1	TRBV5-1	many	TGCGCCAGCAGCCCGGACAGGGGGAACTACGAGCAGTACTTC	CASSPDRGNYEQYF
TRBJ2-7	-	TRBV15	-	TGTGCCACCAGCGGGGGGGACAGAATCTACGAGCAGTACTTC	CATSGGDRIYEQYF
TRBJ2-5	TRBD2	TRBV20-1	-	TGCAGTGCTAGACTCACGGGACTAGCGGGGGCGACCCAGTACTTC	CSARLTGLAGATQYF
TRBJ2-3	TRBD1	TRBV5-1	many	TGCGCCAGCAACCACAGGGGTCGCGCAGATACGCAGTATTTT	CASNHRGRADTQYF
TRBJ2-1	TRBD1	TRBV18	few	TGTGCCAGCTCCTTAAAGAGGGACAGGAACTACAATGAGCAGTTCTTC	CASSLKRDRNYNEQFF
TRBJ2-5	-	TRBV12-3/TRBV12-4	few	TGTGCCAGCAGCCAGATCCAAGAGACCCAGTACTTC	CASSQIQETQYF
TRBJ2-2	TRBD1	TRBV25-1	-	TGTGCCAGCAGTGGTGCCCCGGGACAGGGGGACACCGGGGAGCTGTTTTTT	CASSGAPGQGDTGELFF
TRBJ2-2	-	TRBV5-1	few	TGCGCCAGCAAGGACAGCAACACCGGGGAGCTGTTTTTT	CASKDSNTGELFF
TRBJ2-7	-	TRBV7-2	-	TGTGCCAGCAGTTTAAGCGAGCAACCCGCCTACGAGCAGTACTTC	CASSLSEQPAYEQYF
TRBJ2-7	TRBD2	TRBV6-1	-	TGTGCCAGCAGCCATCCTCGTAGCGGGAGCTACGAGCAGTACTTC	CASSHPRSGSYEQYF
TRBJ2-1	-	TRBV5-5	-	TGTGCCAGCAGCTTGGTATCGCAGAAAAGCTCCTACAATGAGCAGTTCTTC	CASSLVSQKSSYNEQFF
TRBJ2-7	TRBD2	TRBV6-1	-	TGTGCCAGCACTCAGTCGGCTAGCGGCCTTTACGAGCAGTACTTC	CASTQSASGLYEQYF
TRBJ2-3	TRBD2	TRBV9	few	TGTGCCAGCACTAGCGGGGGCTACTCCACAGATACGCAGTATTTT	CASTSGGYSTDTQYF
TRBJ1-1	TRBD1	TRBV28	few	TGTGCCAGCAGTCGACCGGGACAGGGATCGAACACTGAAGCTTTCTTT	CASSRPGQGSNTEAFF
TRBJ2-1	-	TRBV24-1	few	TGTGCCACCAGTGACCCGAGGACTGATTACAATGAGCAGTTCTTC	CATSDPRTDYNEQFF
TRBJ2-2	TRBD2	TRBV7-6	-	TGTGCCAGCAGCCAACTCCCGTCTAGCGGGGGGGTTATCGGGGAGCTGTTTTTT	CASSQLPSSGGVIGELFF
TRBJ1-1	-	TRBV20-1	-	TGCAGTGCTAGGAGGGGTGGGGTACTGACCACTGAAGCTTTCTTT	CSARRGGVLTTEAFF
TRBJ1-2	TRBD1	TRBV6-1	-	TGTGCCAGCAGTAAAACAGGGGGTCAAAGGAATGGCTACACCTTC	CASSKTGGQRNGYTF
TRBJ1-1	-	TRBV27	-	TGTGCCAGCAGTTTATCGGGACAACTGGGGGCCCTTTTGCCGGTCTTT	CASSLSGQLGALLPVF
TRBJ2-7	TRBD1	TRBV9	few	TGTGCCAGCAGCGTGGGACAGGGCGTCTACGAGCAGTACTTC	CASSVGQGVYEQYF
TRBJ2-1	-	TRBV6-2/TRBV6-3	-	TGTGCCAGCAAGTCGGGGCCTGCCTACAATGAGCAGTTCTTC	CASKSGPAYNEQFF
TRBJ2-3	-	TRBV6-1	many	TGTGCCAGCAGTACCAGTTGGGGGACCGGTACGCAGTATTTT	CASSTSWGTGTQYF
TRBJ2-5	-	TRBV5-1	-	TGCGCCAGCAGCTTGATCGAAGCCTCCGAGACCCAGTACTTC	CASSLIEASETQYF
TRBJ2-1	-	TRBV6-1	few	TGTGCCAGCAGTGACCCCCCCGGAGACAATGAGCAGTTCTTC	CASSDPPGDNEQFF
TRBJ1-1	-	TRBV19	-	TGTGCCAGTATCTCCCGAGGGCCGAACACTGAAGCTTTCTTT	CASISRGPNTEAFF
TRBJ2-7	-	TRBV7-2	many	TGTGCCAGCAGCAACCGCTACGAGCAGTACTTC	CASSNRYEQYF
TRBJ2-1	TRBD1	TRBV6-2/TRBV6-3	many	TGTGCCAGCAGTGACCAAGGGGGACAGGGGGATGAGCAGTTCTTC	CASSDQGGQGDEQFF
TRBJ2-3	-	TRBV5-5	-	TGTGCCAGCAGCTTGGCAAGGGTCCACACAGATACGCAGTATTTT	CASSLARVHTDTQYF